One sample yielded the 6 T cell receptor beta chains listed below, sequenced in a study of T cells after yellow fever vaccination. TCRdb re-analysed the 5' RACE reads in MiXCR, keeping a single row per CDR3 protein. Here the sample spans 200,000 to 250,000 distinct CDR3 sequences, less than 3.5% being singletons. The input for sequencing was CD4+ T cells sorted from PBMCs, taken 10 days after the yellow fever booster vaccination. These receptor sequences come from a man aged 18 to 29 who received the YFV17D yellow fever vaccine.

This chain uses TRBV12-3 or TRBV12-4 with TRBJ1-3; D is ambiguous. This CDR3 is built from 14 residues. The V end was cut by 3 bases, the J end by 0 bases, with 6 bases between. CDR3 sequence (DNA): TGTGCCAGCAGTTTTGGGCACTCTGGAAACACCATATATTTT. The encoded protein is CASSFGHSGNTIYF.

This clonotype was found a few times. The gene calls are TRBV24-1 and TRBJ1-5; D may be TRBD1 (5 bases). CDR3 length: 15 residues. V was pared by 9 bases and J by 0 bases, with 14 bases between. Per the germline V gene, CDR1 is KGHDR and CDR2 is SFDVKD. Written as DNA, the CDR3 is TGTGCCACCGGCCCCCCGGGGCCTAGCAATCAGCCCCAGCATTTT. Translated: CATGPPGPSNQPQHF.

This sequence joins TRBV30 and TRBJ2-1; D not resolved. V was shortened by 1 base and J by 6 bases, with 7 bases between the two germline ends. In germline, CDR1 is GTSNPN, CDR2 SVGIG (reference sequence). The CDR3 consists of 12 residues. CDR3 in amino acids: CAWSDAVNEQFF. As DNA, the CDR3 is TGTGCCTGGAGTGACGCGGTCAATGAGCAGTTCTTC.

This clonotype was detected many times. The CDR3 sequence: CASSESAVDDNEQFF. The CDR3 DNA reads as TGCGCCAGCAGTGAGTCGGCAGTAGACGACAATGAGCAGTTCTTC. The gene calls are TRBV10-1 and TRBJ2-1; D is unresolved. V was pared by 0 bases and J by 5 bases, with 11 bases between. The CDR3 runs to 15 residues. The germline gives CDR1 WNHNN, CDR2 SYGVQD (reference sequence).

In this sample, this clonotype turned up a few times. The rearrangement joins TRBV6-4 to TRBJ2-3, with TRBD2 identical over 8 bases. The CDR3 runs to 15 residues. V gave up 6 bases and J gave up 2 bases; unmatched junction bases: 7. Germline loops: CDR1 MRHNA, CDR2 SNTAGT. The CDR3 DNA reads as TGTGCCAGCAGCCGACTAGCGACCCCCACAGATACGCAGTATTTT. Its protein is CASSRLATPTDTQYF.

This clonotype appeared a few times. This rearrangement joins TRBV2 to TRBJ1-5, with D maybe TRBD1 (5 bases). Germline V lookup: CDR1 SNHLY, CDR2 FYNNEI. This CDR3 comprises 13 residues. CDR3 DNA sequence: TGTGCGTTGGGGGGAATGAGCAATCAGCCCCAGCATTTT. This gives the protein CALGGMSNQPQHF.